The 21 T cell receptor beta chains given below trace back to one sample, sequenced in a study of beta chain features in type 1 diabetes. No antigen is known for these receptors. Study-level results: Type 1 diabetes patients had TCRB CDR3s that were shorter (moderately but significantly so) in all four CD4+ subsets.

TCRB transcripts that were expressed got sequenced, as all of the isolated RNA had been reverse transcribed. TCRdb's table, derived via immunoSEQ multiplex PCR, lists solely in-frame clones and lacks some. This sample yields about 640,000 clones, of which roughly 12% are seen a single time; roughly 0.12% belongs to the top ten. The specimen was naive CD4+ T cells from blood. The receptor source for this set is a man aged 25 to 40 with type 1 diabetes.

This clone was observed a handful of times. Here the CDR3 DNA reads TGTGCCAGAGGACAGGGGCTGCTTAGCTCCTACAATGAGCAGTTCTTC. Translating gives CARGQGLLSSYNEQFF. The J gene is TRBJ2-1, the V gene TRBV14; 9 positions agree with TRBD1. The V gene end was trimmed by 9 bases and the J gene end by 0 bases; junction bases not matched to a gene: 9. Germline assignment: CDR1 SGHDN and CDR2 FVKESK. The length of the CDR3 is 16 residues.

This clone was counted only a few times. V usage is TRBV6-5 and J usage is TRBJ2-7, with no clear D. Looked up from germline, CDR1 is MNHEY and CDR2 is SVGAGI. This CDR3 has 14 residues. Trimming pared 0 bases from V and 4 bases from J, leaving 10 bases between. CDR3 sequence (DNA): TGTGCCAGCAGTTACTCCAGACAAGTTTACGAGCAGTACTTC. Amino acids: CASSYSRQVYEQYF.

The chain is built from TRBV6-5 and TRBJ1-6; a possible D gene is TRBD1 (6 bases). The ends were cut back, 4 bases at V and 7 bases at J, with 14 bases in the middle. CDR3 length equals 15 residues. Germline CDR1 reads MNHEY; CDR2 reads SVGAGI. The CDR3 loop reads CASSLGGQQNSPLHF. The DNA of the CDR3 is TGTGCCAGCAGTTTGGGAGGACAGCAAAATTCACCCCTCCACTTT.

The chain carries TRBV30 and TRBJ1-6; no clear D. The V end was cut by 1 base, the J end by 10 bases, with 17 bases between. The germline V gene has CDR1 GTSNPN and CDR2 SVGIG (reference sequence). This CDR3 has 15 residues. CDR3 coding DNA: TGTGCCTGGAGTGCCCGGAATGGTGGTTGGTCACCCCTCCACTTT. This translates into CAWSARNGGWSPLHF.

This clone was detected a few times. V and J are TRBV30 and TRBJ2-3; no definite D call. The V gene lost 8 bases and the J gene lost 3 bases, with 15 bases spanning the gap. Germline CDR1 GTSNPN, CDR2 SVGIG (reference sequence). CDR3 length: 13 residues. The CDR3, as DNA: TGTGCCGGGAAAGTCGGCGAGACAGATACGCAGTATTTT. Its protein product is CAGKVGETDTQYF.

The chain uses TRBV25-1 and TRBJ2-7; the D is unclear. Looked up from germline, CDR1 is MGHDK and CDR2 is SYGVNS. The CDR3 sequence is 13 residues long. V gave up 3 bases and J gave up 3 bases, with 9 bases separating them. CDR3 region: CASSEVGYYEQYF. The CDR3 DNA sequence: TGTGCCAGCAGTGAGGTGGGGTACTACGAGCAGTACTTC.

This clone turned up a few times. CDR3 sequence reads: CASIFSGGGAWNEQFF. In DNA form, the CDR3 reads TGTGCCAGCATCTTCAGCGGGGGTGGGGCGTGGAATGAGCAGTTCTTC. This sequence joins TRBV2 and TRBJ2-1, with 8 bases aligning to TRBD2. The germline gives CDR1 SNHLY, CDR2 FYNNEI. After removal of 7 bases from V and 7 bases from J, the junction contained 15 bases not matched to a gene. CDR3 length: 16 amino acids.

This clone was seen a handful of times. This could be a read error, since a much larger clone is one nucleotide away. Other nucleotide sequences in the sample specify the same CDR3. This chain links TRBV7-9 with TRBJ2-1; D unclear. The CDR3 loop spans 11 amino acids. CDR1 and CDR2 (germline): SEHNR, FQNEAQ (reference sequence). V shed 3 bases and J shed 4 bases, with 1 base lying between them. Here the CDR3 DNA reads TGTGCCAGCAGCTTTTACAATGAGCAGTTCTTC. Its protein product is CASSFYNEQFF.

V gene TRBV5-5 combines with J gene TRBJ2-7; TRBD1 might be the D (5 bases). This CDR3 region has 14 residues. The ends were cut back, 3 bases at V and 3 bases at J, with 13 bases in the middle. Germline loops: CDR1 SGHKS, CDR2 YYEKEE (reference sequence). The CDR3 bases are TGTGCCAGCAGCTCATTGACAGTCGACTACGAGCAGTACTTC. Encoded protein: CASSSLTVDYEQYF.

This rearrangement joins TRBV30 to TRBJ2-1; 8 bases line up with TRBD2. Germline V gene lookup returns CDR1 GTSNPN and CDR2 SVGIG (reference sequence). V gave up 1 base and J gave up 0 bases; unmatched junction bases: 5. This CDR3 is built from 16 residues. This chain's CDR3 is CAWSAQRGPSYNEQFF. CDR3 nucleotide sequence: TGTGCCTGGAGTGCCCAGCGGGGGCCCTCCTACAATGAGCAGTTCTTC.

This clone has only a few counts. The chain uses TRBV5-1 and TRBJ2-1, with D unresolved. The V end lost 5 bases, the J end lost 5 bases, and 20 bases lay between the germline ends. The CDR3 contains 16 residues. Germline loops: CDR1 SGHRS, CDR2 YFSETQ. CDR3 bases: TGCGCCAGCAGTCGGAGCCGGCCTCTAAGAGACAATGAGCAGTTCTTC. Its protein is CASSRSRPLRDNEQFF.

In this sample, this clone turned up a few times. The chain joins TRBV7-2 to TRBJ2-3; no firm D call. The germline V gene encodes CDR1 SGHTA and CDR2 FQGNSA. The CDR3 spans 15 residues. Trimming stripped 1 base from V and 2 bases from J, with 10 bases between. The CDR3 DNA reads TGTGCCAGCAGCTTAGGCTTGGACGCCACAGATACGCAGTATTTT. As protein: CASSLGLDATDTQYF.

The chain is built from TRBV6-5 and TRBJ1-1, with 7 nucleotides matching TRBD1. Germline trimming cut 0 bases from V and 7 bases from J; bases unmatched to any gene: 5. This CDR3 contains 14 residues. CDR1 is MNHEY, CDR2 SVGAGI, per germline. The CDR3 nucleotides read TGTGCCAGCAGTTACTCAGGGACAGCCATTGAAGCTTTCTTT. This sequence encodes CASSYSGTAIEAFF.

This clone was observed a few times. This chain connects TRBV6-5 to TRBJ1-2, with D tentatively TRBD1 (6 bases). The germline CDR1 and CDR2 sequences are MNHEY and SVGAGI. V was shortened by 2 bases and J by 4 bases, with 11 bases between the two germline ends. CDR3 size: 14 residues. The CDR3 reads CASSYGRGGYGYTF. In DNA form, the CDR3 reads TGTGCCAGCAGTTACGGCAGGGGCGGCTATGGCTACACCTTC.

This clone was seen more than once but under ten times. J is TRBJ2-5 and V is TRBV29-1, with 9 bases that match TRBD1. CDR3 length equals 15 residues. Per the germline V gene, CDR1 is SQVTM and CDR2 is ANQGSEA. V trimming: 6 bases; J trimming: 4 bases; junction bases outside the gene matches: 12. Here the CDR3 DNA reads TGCAGCGTCTTAGGGGCCACAGGGGGCTCAGAGACCCAGTACTTC. Translation gives CSVLGATGGSETQYF. The whole variable domain, remainder taken from reference TRBV29-1 and TRBJ2-5, is SAVISQKPSRDICQRGTSLTIQCQVDSQVTMMFWYRQQPGQSLTLIATANQGSEATYESGFVIDKFPISRPNLTFSTLTVSNMSPEDSSIYLCSVLGATGGSETQYFGPGTRLLVL.

This sequence joins TRBV6-1 and TRBJ2-1, with TRBD1 identical over 9 bases. Germline V CDR1 and CDR2: MNHNS, SASEGT. The CDR3 consists of 17 residues. The V segment lost 4 bases and the J segment 3 bases; nucleotides outside the gene matches: 10. The CDR3 region has the DNA TGTGCCAGCAGTGGAACAGGGGGCAGGGGGAACTACAATGAGCAGTTCTTC. This gives the protein CASSGTGGRGNYNEQFF.

This clone was observed a handful of times. This chain links TRBV29-1 with TRBJ2-7; 7 positions match TRBD1. The germline V gene encodes CDR1 SQVTM and CDR2 ANQGSEA. Trimming removed 5 bases from V and 5 bases from J; junction bases left unmatched: 9. The CDR3 totals 13 residues. The DNA for the CDR3 is TGCAGCGTTCGAGAGACAGGGTCCAACGAGCAGTACTTC. As protein: CSVRETGSNEQYF.

This chain links TRBV7-9 with TRBJ2-7; TRBD2 is a possible D gene (5 bases). From germline, CDR1 is SEHNR and CDR2 FQNEAQ (reference sequence). This CDR3 comprises 15 residues. Trimming stripped 5 bases from V and 3 bases from J, with 17 bases between. CDR3 sequence: CASSASGVPGYEQYF. CDR3 coding DNA: TGTGCCAGCAGCGCGAGCGGAGTTCCGGGCTACGAGCAGTACTTC.

The chain links TRBV18 to TRBJ2-1; the match to TRBD2 covers 14 bases. Looked up from germline, CDR1 is KGHSH and CDR2 is LQKENI. There are 16 residues in the CDR3. J gave up 8 bases and V 0 bases, and 3 bases lay outside the gene matches. The CDR3: CASSPPGLAGDYEQFF. As DNA, the CDR3 is TGTGCCAGCTCACCACCGGGACTAGCGGGGGATTATGAGCAGTTCTTC.

Of note for this clone: The identical CDR3 is also encoded by other nucleotide sequences in the sample. The rearrangement links TRBV6-6 to TRBJ2-5; 7 nucleotides match TRBD1. CDR3 size: 12 residues. CDR1 MNHNY and CDR2 SVGAGI come from the germline V gene (reference sequence). Trimming at V came to 6 bases and at J to 3 bases, leaving 1 base not matched to a gene. The CDR3 here is CASRGQKETQYF. CDR3 coding DNA: TGTGCCAGCAGGGGACAGAAAGAGACCCAGTACTTC.

The rearrangement joins TRBV30 to TRBJ1-2, with D possibly matching TRBD1 (6 bases). This CDR3 spans 12 amino acids. Germline CDR1 GTSNPN, CDR2 SVGIG (reference sequence). The V gene lost 3 bases and the J gene lost 8 bases, with 13 bases spanning the gap. Here the CDR3 reads CAWRTQGLGYTF. As DNA, the CDR3 is TGTGCCTGGAGGACACAGGGCCTAGGCTACACCTTC.